This T cell receptor (beta chain) was documented in a study of cytomegalovirus exposure and HLA in healthy donors. Study outcomes and limitations: In vitro, a few CMV-associated chains proved specific for CMV antigens. There were several of the most significant clusters that appeared linked to common viral pathogens in a later analysis. Sequencing depth across donors, presence/absence analyses assumed, was roughly uniform. A missense DCLRE1C variant was associated with V- and J-gene trimming of TCR beta chains in a later analysis, and an independent cohort replicated the association.

As concerns this clone: Its antigen is not known.

Vbeta (60) and Jbeta (13) primers were used in the PCR. Some clones are missing from TCRdb's copy, which holds only in-frame ones; the method was immunoSEQ multiplex PCR. The repertoire holds about 150,000 clones, 72% seen once, with roughly 4% in the top ten. The CDR3 spans 14 residues. Trimming stripped 6 bases from V and 2 bases from J, with 10 bases between. In germline, CDR1 is ENHRY, CDR2 SYGVKD. The V gene is TRBV10-3, the J gene TRBJ2-2; D perhaps matches TRBD2 (6 bases). The sample consisted of PBMCs. The TCR was taken from a man in his forties or fifties in good health and CMV-seropositive. The chain's CDR3 is CAIREGTNTGELFF. CDR3 coding DNA: TGTGCCATCAGGGAGGGGACTAACACCGGGGAGCTGTTTTTT.